A selection of T cell receptor beta chains follows, all from one sample in a study of shared clonotypes between healthy human individuals. Generated by immunoSEQ multiplex PCR, the TCRdb table keeps only in-frame clones and is missing some. Among hundreds of thousands of clones, 72% were seen once, and the ten largest hold approximately 2%. The sample taken for sequencing was memory CD4+ T cells sorted from blood. The receptor set was obtained from a young woman in good health. CDR3s include the opening cysteine and the closing phenylalanine or tryptophan. Each record gives: clone size, J gene, D gene, V gene, CDR3 protein, CDR3 DNA. A D gene is named only where the DNA matches it firmly. The size of a clone is reported for some rows only, either as once, few or many, or as a class for expanded clones.

NA	TRBJ2-1	NA	TRBV10-3	CAISDRSGAYNEQFF	TGTGCCATCAGTGATAGGAGCGGAGCTTACAATGAGCAGTTCTTC
NA	TRBJ1-5	TRBD1	TRBV7-9	CASSFGTGAADQPQHF	TGTGCCAGCAGCTTTGGGACAGGGGCGGCGGATCAGCCCCAGCATTTT
few	TRBJ1-4	NA	TRBV28	CASSSTGTGNEKLFF	TGTGCCAGCAGTTCCACCGGGACGGGGAATGAAAAACTGTTTTTT
NA	TRBJ1-4	NA	TRBV28	CASSPGTGENEKLFF	TGTGCCAGCAGTCCAGGGACGGGGGAAAATGAAAAACTGTTTTTT
NA	TRBJ1-4	NA	TRBV6-6	CASSPWESNEKLFF	TGTGCCAGCTCCCCATGGGAGTCTAATGAAAAACTGTTTTTT
NA	TRBJ1-1	NA	TRBV29-1	CSVARHPNTEAFF	TGCAGCGTTGCTCGTCACCCGAACACTGAAGCTTTCTTT
NA	TRBJ1-1	NA	TRBV19	CASSSPGGGRLGTEAFF	TGTGCCAGTAGTTCCCCAGGAGGGGGAAGACTGGGCACTGAAGCTTTCTTT
NA	TRBJ2-1	TRBD2	TRBV14	CASSLGTSFVREQFF	TGTGCCAGCAGCCTCGGGACTAGCTTCGTTCGGGAGCAGTTCTTC
NA	TRBJ2-2	NA	TRBV7-2	CASSRRDTGELFF	TGTGCCAGCAGCCGCCGGGACACCGGGGAGCTGTTTTTT
NA	TRBJ2-7	NA	TRBV2	CASSGRVHSYEQYF	TGTGCCAGCAGTGGCCGAGTCCACTCCTACGAGCAGTACTTC
NA	TRBJ2-2	TRBD2	TRBV6-1	CASRRGIQNTGELFF	TGTGCCAGCAGGCGGGGGATCCAGAACACCGGGGAGCTGTTTTTT
NA	TRBJ1-3	TRBD1	TRBV5-5	CASSFAGTGKGNTIYF	TGTGCCAGCAGCTTCGCCGGGACAGGGAAAGGAAACACCATATATTTT
NA	TRBJ2-5	NA	TRBV30	CAWSAGVQETQYF	TGTGCCTGGAGCGCAGGGGTTCAAGAGACCCAGTACTTC
NA	TRBJ2-7	NA	TRBV19	CASSNPGGGSYEQYF	TGTGCCAGTAGTAACCCCGGGGGCGGGAGCTACGAGCAGTACTTC
NA	TRBJ1-4	NA	TRBV7-8	CASSWGNTFIGEKLFF	TGTGCCAGCAGCTGGGGGAACACCTTTATAGGTGAAAAACTGTTTTTT
few	TRBJ2-1	TRBD2	TRBV5-1	CASSPSSGSYNEQFF	TGCGCCAGCAGCCCATCTAGCGGGAGCTACAATGAGCAGTTCTTC
NA	TRBJ2-7	TRBD2	TRBV9	CASSVAEPGLEDYEQYF	TGTGCCAGCAGCGTAGCGGAACCGGGACTAGAGGACTACGAGCAGTACTTC
NA	TRBJ2-1	TRBD2	TRBV7-8	CASSLVAGGGLSYNEQFF	TGTGCCAGCAGCTTAGTAGCGGGAGGGGGTTTGAGTTACAATGAGCAGTTCTTC
NA	TRBJ2-7	NA	TRBV18	CASSPPIGTRSYEQYF	TGTGCCAGCTCACCGCCTATTGGGACGCGCTCCTACGAGCAGTACTTC
NA	TRBJ2-7	NA	TRBV2	CASSEEGALPAYEQYF	TGTGCCAGCAGTGAGGAGGGGGCGTTACCCGCCTACGAGCAGTACTTC
NA	TRBJ1-5	NA	TRBV28	CASRHPGRRERNQPQHF	TGTGCCAGCAGACATCCGGGACGTCGGGAACGGAATCAGCCCCAGCATTTT
NA	TRBJ1-4	NA	TRBV6-5	CASSYLRDF	TGTGCCAGCAGTTATCTTCGCGATTTT
NA	TRBJ2-7	NA	TRBV5-1	CASSEQGGSYEQYF	TGCGCCAGCAGCGAGCAGGGGGGTTCCTACGAGCAGTACTTC
few	TRBJ2-2	TRBD2	TRBV15	CATSDEGLVYTGELFF	TGTGCCACCAGCGACGAGGGACTAGTGTACACCGGGGAGCTGTTTTTT
NA	TRBJ2-4	TRBD1	TRBV7-9	CASSPWDRGPPVGNIQYF	TGTGCCAGCAGCCCCTGGGACAGGGGGCCCCCGGTTGGGAACATTCAGTACTTC
NA	TRBJ2-5	TRBD2	TRBV18	CASSRTSGKLQETQYF	TGTGCCAGCTCTCGGACTAGCGGGAAGCTCCAAGAGACCCAGTACTTC
NA	TRBJ2-1	NA	TRBV30	CAWSPQIFRGNNEQFF	TGTGCCTGGAGCCCCCAGATTTTCCGGGGGAACAATGAGCAGTTCTTC
NA	TRBJ2-7	NA	TRBV5-1	CASSLAGRDREQYF	TGCGCCAGCAGCTTGGCCGGCAGGGATCGGGAGCAGTACTTC
NA	TRBJ2-5	NA	TRBV30	CAWSVQGRKTQYF	TGTGCCTGGAGTGTACAGGGTAGAAAGACCCAGTACTTC
once	TRBJ1-4	NA	TRBV19	CASSRGGGDKEKLFF	TGTGCCAGTAGTCGAGGAGGGGGAGATAAGGAAAAACTGTTTTTT
NA	TRBJ2-5	NA	TRBV7-9	CASSLRQKETQYF	TGTGCCAGCAGCTTAAGGCAGAAAGAGACCCAGTACTTC
NA	TRBJ1-2	NA	TRBV19	CASSIGRDINYGYTF	TGTGCCAGTAGTATCGGCCGCGACATTAACTATGGCTACACCTTC
NA	TRBJ2-7	NA	TRBV20-1	CSAPGTTEQYF	TGCAGTGCCCCGGGGACAACCGAGCAGTACTTC
NA	TRBJ1-5	NA	TRBV28	CASSFPQKNRGLRNQPQHF	TGTGCCAGCAGTTTCCCCCAAAAGAATCGGGGACTTAGGAATCAGCCCCAGCATTTT
many	TRBJ2-5	TRBD2	TRBV2	CASSGTSGKETQYF	TGTGCCAGCAGTGGGACTAGCGGGAAGGAGACCCAGTACTTC
NA	TRBJ2-7	TRBD2	TRBV5-1	CASSLKGLAYEQYF	TGCGCCAGCAGCTTGAAAGGACTAGCCTACGAGCAGTACTTC
NA	TRBJ2-6	NA	TRBV4-2	CASSQDATNSGANVLTF	TGTGCCAGCAGCCAAGATGCGACCAACTCTGGGGCCAACGTCCTGACTTTC
few	TRBJ1-5	NA	TRBV9	CASSVVAEGQPQHF	TGTGCCAGCAGCGTAGTGGCGGAGGGTCAGCCCCAGCATTTT
NA	TRBJ2-7	NA	TRBV10-3	CAISGSNENTNYEQYF	TGTGCCATCAGTGGGTCCAACGAAAACACGAACTACGAGCAGTACTTC
NA	TRBJ1-3	NA	TRBV5-1	CASSTGTAGNTIYF	TGCGCCAGCAGCACCGGGACGGCTGGAAACACCATATATTTT
NA	TRBJ1-2	NA	TRBV28	CASSFIGTNGYTF	TGTGCCAGCAGTTTTATCGGGACAAATGGCTACACCTTC
NA	TRBJ2-2	NA	TRBV28	CASSPAGGANTGELFF	TGTGCCAGCAGCCCAGCAGGTGGGGCGAACACCGGGGAGCTGTTTTTT